What follows are 27 T cell receptor beta chains derived from one specimen sequenced in a study of long-term antiretroviral therapy in people with HIV. Sequencing used immunoSEQ v3.0 at survey level. Using immunoSEQ multiplex PCR, the repertoire was profiled, and TCRdb retains in-frame clones only, with some absent. The repertoire holds 35,000 or so clones, with 94% as singletons. The sample here was unsorted PBMCs, taken 4.1 years after starting antiretroviral therapy. The receptors were sampled from a woman in her fifties or sixties with HIV.

This clone has a single count. The gene calls are TRBV7-9 and TRBJ1-2; D unclear. CDR3 length: 14 amino acids. V was pared by 5 bases and J by 4 bases, with 14 bases between. Germline CDR1 SEHNR, CDR2 FQNEAQ (reference sequence). This chain's CDR3 is CASSHDGSRYGYTF. The CDR3 DNA sequence: TGTGCCAGCAGCCACGACGGGAGTCGCTATGGCTACACCTTC.

The V gene is TRBV6-1, the J gene TRBJ1-3, with 7 bases identical to TRBD1. Germline CDR1 is MNHNS and CDR2 is SASEGT. V shed 6 bases, J shed 2 bases, and the junction held 7 bases outside the gene matches. This CDR3 contains 15 residues. Here the CDR3 DNA reads TGTGCCAGCAGGAAACAGGGGTCCCCTGGAAACACCATATATTTT. Amino acids: CASRKQGSPGNTIYF.

This chain connects TRBV6-6 to TRBJ2-7; 11 nucleotides match TRBD1. The V gene end was trimmed by 7 bases and the J gene end by 3 bases; junction bases not matched to a gene: 5. The germline V gene has CDR1 MNHNY and CDR2 SVGAGI (reference sequence). CDR3 length equals 14 residues. The CDR3 loop reads CASKGTGGVYEQYF. CDR3 DNA: TGTGCCAGCAAGGGGACAGGGGGGGTCTACGAGCAGTACTTC.

V is TRBV29-1 and J is TRBJ2-5, with TRBD2 matching 8 bases. CDR1 and CDR2 from the germline V gene are SQVTM and ANQGSEA. The CDR3 has 12 residues. Germline trimming cut 5 bases from V and 5 bases from J; bases unmatched to any gene: 4. The CDR3 protein is CSVRRGDETQYF. The CDR3 DNA reads as TGCAGCGTTCGGCGGGGGGATGAGACCCAGTACTTC.

The V call is TRBV19, the J call TRBJ2-1, with 11 nucleotides matching TRBD2. V dropped 3 bases and J dropped 4; count of bases not matched to a gene: 5. CDR1 LNHDA and CDR2 SQIVND come from the germline V gene (reference sequence). CDR3 length equals 16 residues. This chain's CDR3 is CASSISGGARYNEQFF. The CDR3 DNA follows: TGTGCCAGTAGTATTAGCGGGGGGGCCCGGTACAATGAGCAGTTCTTC.

The chain employs TRBV29-1 and TRBJ2-5, with 12 bases lining up with TRBD2. J lost 5 bases, V lost 4 bases, and 5 bases had no gene match. The CDR3 loop spans 14 amino acids. Germline loops: CDR1 SQVTM, CDR2 ANQGSEA. The CDR3 is CSVARTSGVETQYF. The CDR3 region has the DNA TGCAGCGTTGCAAGGACTAGCGGGGTTGAGACCCAGTACTTC.

The gene calls are TRBV18 and TRBJ1-4, with D maybe TRBD1 (6 bases). V gave up 0 bases and J gave up 8 bases, with 13 bases separating them. The CDR3 spans 15 residues. Germline CDR1 reads KGHSH; CDR2 reads LQKENI. CDR3 nucleotide sequence: TGTGCCAGCTCACCACCGACGGGGGCAGGGGAAAAACTGTTTTTT. Translated: CASSPPTGAGEKLFF. Full variable domain (outside the CDR3, taken from reference TRBV18 and TRBJ1-4): NAGVMQNPRHLVRRRGQEARLRCSPMKGHSHVYWYRQLPEEGLKFMVYLQKENIIDESGMPKERFSAEFPKEGPSILRIQQVVRGDSAAYFCASSPPTGAGEKLFFGSGTQLSVL.

The chain couples TRBV7-2 to TRBJ2-3; tentatively, D is TRBD1 or TRBD2 (5 bases each). This CDR3 is built from 16 residues. The ends were cut back, 1 base at V and 3 bases at J, with 14 bases in the middle. Germline CDR1 and CDR2: SGHTA and FQGNSA. This CDR3 reads CASSLVGTMGTDTQYF. CDR3 DNA sequence: TGTGCCAGCAGCTTAGTAGGGACGATGGGGACAGATACGCAGTATTTT.

The chain combines TRBV7-9 with TRBJ1-4; D is uncertain. This CDR3 contains 15 residues. Trimming took off 1 base at V and 7 bases at J, with 13 bases between the two ends. CDR1 is SEHNR, CDR2 FQNEAQ, per germline (reference sequence). CDR3 amino acids: CASSLGETHGEKLFF. CDR3 DNA: TGTGCCAGCAGCTTAGGAGAAACTCACGGTGAAAAACTGTTTTTT. The full variable domain, in which reference TRBV7-9 and TRBJ1-4 provide the parts outside the CDR3, is DTGVSQNPRHKITKRGQNVTFRCDPISEHNRLYWYRQTLGQGPEFLTYFQNEAQLEKSRLLSDRFSAERPKGSFSTLEIQRTEQGDSAMYLCASSLGETHGEKLFFGSGTQLSVL.

The gene calls are TRBV28 and TRBJ1-5; tentatively, D is TRBD1 (6 bases). From germline, CDR1 is MDHEN and CDR2 SYDVKM. This CDR3 has 13 residues. V was cut by 8 bases and J by 7 bases, with 15 bases left in between. DNA for the CDR3: TGTGCCAGCGTGAAGGGGGTGAGGCAGCCCCAGCATTTT. Translated, it gives CASVKGVRQPQHF.

The J gene is TRBJ2-2, the V gene TRBV5-1; 7 bases agree with TRBD1. CDR3 length: 14 residues. Trimming took 7 bases from V and 4 from J; bases not matched to a gene: 7. Germline values: CDR1 SGHRS, CDR2 YFSETQ. CDR3 coding DNA: TGCGCCAGCCAACCGGGACAGTCCACCGGGGAGCTGTTTTTT. Translated: CASQPGQSTGELFF.

The V call is TRBV7-8, the J call TRBJ2-7, with 8 bases that match TRBD2. This CDR3 contains 14 residues. Germline lookup yields CDR1 SGHVS and CDR2 FQNEAQ. The trim removed 5 bases at V and 0 bases at J, leaving 3 bases unmatched. CDR3 residues: CASSRGRSSYEQYF. The CDR3 DNA reads as TGTGCCAGCAGCCGCGGGAGGAGCTCCTACGAGCAGTACTTC.

This clone was seen just once. The chain couples TRBV25-1 to TRBJ2-7; unclear D gene. Germline V gives CDR1 MGHDK, CDR2 SYGVNS. The V end lost 1 base, the J end lost 3 bases, and 13 bases lay between the germline ends. The CDR3 spans 15 residues. CDR3 bases: TGTGCCAGCAGTGAATTAGGTGGCACACACTACGAGCAGTACTTC. This encodes CASSELGGTHYEQYF.

This chain joins TRBV5-1 and TRBJ2-3, with D perhaps TRBD2 (5 bases). This CDR3 region has 15 residues. Germline V gives CDR1 SGHRS, CDR2 YFSETQ. V was cut by 0 bases and J by 2 bases, with 10 bases left in between. The CDR3: CASSLVDFSTDTQYF. CDR3 nucleotides: TGCGCCAGCAGCTTGGTGGACTTTTCCACAGATACGCAGTATTTT. The variable domain in full, completed from reference TRBV5-1 and TRBJ2-3, reads KAGVTQTPRYLIKTRGQQVTLSCSPISGHRSVSWYQQTPGQGLQFLFEYFSETQRNKGNFPGRFSGRQFSNSRSEMNVSTLELGDSALYLCASSLVDFSTDTQYFGPGTRLTVL.

The chain carries TRBV30 and TRBJ2-6; D unclear. V was cut by 0 bases and J by 2 bases, with 8 bases left in between. The CDR3 has 15 residues. Germline CDR1 reads GTSNPN; CDR2 reads SVGIG (reference sequence). The CDR3 sequence: CAWSVRVAGANVLTF. CDR3 DNA sequence: TGTGCCTGGAGTGTCCGGGTTGCTGGGGCCAACGTCCTGACTTTC.

The rearrangement uses TRBV7-2 and TRBJ1-3; TRBD1 matches 7 bases. This CDR3 spans 16 amino acids. CDR1 and CDR2 (germline): SGHTA, FQGNSA. After removal of 3 bases from V and 1 base from J, the junction contained 6 bases not matched to a gene. Here the CDR3 reads CASSLGDSYSGNTIYF. The CDR3 bases are TGTGCCAGCAGCTTGGGGGACAGTTATTCTGGAAACACCATATATTTT.

This clone was found a few times. The CDR3 protein is CASSLVDRVGYEQYF. The CDR3 bases are TGTGCCAGCAGCTTGGTGGACAGGGTCGGCTACGAGCAGTACTTC. The genes are TRBV5-4 and TRBJ2-7; 8 nucleotides match TRBD1. From germline, CDR1 is SGHNT and CDR2 YYREEE (reference sequence). The CDR3 spans 15 residues. V dropped 0 bases and J dropped 3; count of bases not matched to a gene: 5.

V usage is TRBV11-1 and J usage is TRBJ2-3, with D tentatively TRBD1 (6 bases). Trimming stripped 1 base from V and 2 bases from J, with 10 bases between. The CDR3 consists of 15 residues. Germline-derived CDR1 and CDR2 are SGHAT and FQDESV (reference sequence). Written as DNA, the CDR3 is TGTGCCAGCAGCTTAGAGGGGACATCCACAGATACGCAGTATTTT. It yields the protein CASSLEGTSTDTQYF.

The rearrangement links TRBV30 to TRBJ1-1, with no clear D. The V end was cut by 0 bases, the J end by 1 base, with 9 bases between. The CDR3 sequence is 14 residues long. From germline, CDR1 is GTSNPN and CDR2 SVGIG (reference sequence). The CDR3 region has the DNA TGTGCCTGGAGTGTGGGTTTTAAGAACACTGAAGCTTTCTTT. Its translation: CAWSVGFKNTEAFF. The full variable domain, with the rest looked up from reference TRBV30 and TRBJ1-1, is SQTIHQWPATLVQPVGSPLSLECTVEGTSNPNLYWYRQAAGRGLQLLFYSVGIGQISSEVPQNLSASRPQDRQFILSSKKLLLSDSGFYLCAWSVGFKNTEAFFGQGTRLTVV.

This chain joins TRBV19 and TRBJ1-5, with D possibly matching TRBD1 (5 bases). The germline V and J ends were trimmed by 1 base and 5 bases, with 9 bases remaining between them. Germline CDR1 reads LNHDA; CDR2 reads SQIVND (reference sequence). This CDR3 spans 14 amino acids. CDR3 nucleotide sequence: TGTGCCAGTAGTATAGGGACAAGGGATCAGCCCCAGCATTTT. Protein: CASSIGTRDQPQHF.

This chain links TRBV6-5 with TRBJ1-3; D remains unclear. The CDR3 spans 13 residues. Looked up from germline, CDR1 is MNHEY and CDR2 is SVGAGI. The V and J ends lost 8 bases and 3 bases respectively, with 11 bases between them. The CDR3: CASSGVRGNTIYF. Written as DNA, the CDR3 is TGTGCCAGCTCGGGAGTTCGTGGAAACACCATATATTTT.

The genes are TRBV7-9 and TRBJ2-2; D may be TRBD1 or TRBD2 (7 bases each). Germline lookup yields CDR1 SEHNR and CDR2 FQNEAQ (reference sequence). CDR3 length: 16 residues. V lost 6 bases and J lost 4, with 18 bases in between. The CDR3 bases are TGTGCCAGCAGTCTTCAGGGGGGGATCGGCACCGGGGAGCTGTTTTTT. It translates to CASSLQGGIGTGELFF.

Points on this clone: The junction departs from germline at one end; a sequencing error may be responsible. The chain combines TRBV7-7 with TRBJ2-5; 9 nucleotides match TRBD2. The CDR3 length is 13 residues. In germline, CDR1 is SSHAT, CDR2 FNYEAQ (reference sequence). This CDR3 is CASSRTSVETQYF. CDR3 in DNA: TGTGCTAGCAGCAGGACTAGCGTGGAGACCCAGTACTTC.

CDR3 amino acids: CASSFRSGTGYEQYF. The CDR3 DNA is TGCGCCAGCAGCTTCCGATCCGGGACAGGGTACGAGCAGTACTTC. The chain links TRBV5-1 to TRBJ2-7; 9 bases agree with TRBD1. The V and J ends lost 2 bases and 4 bases, in that order; junction bases with no gene match: 7. The V gene's germline CDR1 is SGHRS and CDR2 YFSETQ. This CDR3 has 15 residues.

J is TRBJ1-1 and V is TRBV6-6; D not certain. Trimming removed 2 bases from V and 5 bases from J, with 12 bases in between. From germline, CDR1 is MNHNY and CDR2 SVGAGI (reference sequence). The CDR3 consists of 14 residues. This CDR3 reads CASSYRGRGTEAFF. In DNA form, the CDR3 reads TGTGCCAGCAGTTACCGAGGGAGAGGGACTGAAGCTTTCTTT.

This clone was counted once. The J gene is TRBJ1-3, the V gene TRBV4-1, with 9 nucleotides matching TRBD1. Germline lookup yields CDR1 MGHRA and CDR2 YSYEKL. The CDR3 runs 18 residues. Trimming at V came to 0 bases and at J to 4 bases, leaving 10 bases not matched to a gene. Here the CDR3 DNA reads TGCGCCAGCAGCCAAGAAGTCGCGATACAGGGGGCCGGAAACACCATATATTTT. Its protein product is CASSQEVAIQGAGNTIYF.

CDR3 protein: CASTRTLGSTEAFF. DNA for the CDR3: TGTGCCAGCACCCGGACTTTAGGGAGCACTGAAGCTTTCTTT. The V call is TRBV6-5, the J call TRBJ1-1; D not certain. Per the germline V gene, CDR1 is MNHEY and CDR2 is SVGAGI. There are 14 residues in the CDR3. Between the trimmed V and J ends, which lost 7 bases and 4 bases, there was a span of 16 bases.